The present TCR beta chain was sequenced within a study of identical twins. Germline CDR1 is SQVTM and CDR2 is ANQGSEA. This CDR3 comprises 12 residues. J was trimmed by 2 bases and V by 6 bases; bases with no gene match: 1. This clonotype was counted ten times or more. As yet, its antigen is unknown. The cDNA had a unique molecular identifier and a template-switch universal primer site. Each CDR3 protein is one row after TCRdb ran MiXCR on the 5' RACE reads. This repertoire shows around 1.7 million distinct CDR3 sequences, roughly 35% found once; its top ten account for approximately 0.25%. Study results and limitations: Beta out-of-frame sequences showed weaker excess sharing between twins. Among monozygotic twins, out-of-frame TCR alpha sharing exceeded what models predicted. Within cord blood, abundant beta clonotypes carried fewer insertions, but memory repertoires showed no such trend.

This clonotype was obtained from a newborn girl in good health. The chain links TRBV29-1 to TRBJ2-3, with 8 bases aligning to TRBD2. The material sequenced was cord blood. The CDR3 region is CSVTSATDTQYF. CDR3 DNA: TGCAGCGTGACTAGCGCCACAGATACGCAGTATTTT.